Shown below are 11 T cell receptor beta chains from a single sample sequenced in a study of T cells expressing NK-cell markers (dated by TCRdb to the early 2020s). The protocol used for the library was 5' RACE. Reads for this sample came from an Illumina HiSeq 2000. TCRdb reprocessed the raw reads; every CDR3 protein sequence is a single record, and DNA is not supplied. The sample's clone listing holds about 260,000 distinct CDR3 sequences. The ten largest account for 0.3% to 0.45% of the sample. The sample was blood T cells: a sorted CD56 or NKG2C T cell subset, CD4+ or CD8+ T cells, or bulk PBMC T cells (not recorded which). Every receptor here comes from a man in his late teens or twenties in good health. Donor details come from another sample of the same person, matched by shared clones.

The chain uses TRBV20-1 and TRBJ2-3; TCRdb indicates TRBD2, and absent DNA this call remains unverified. The CDR3 contains 15 residues. The germline V gene has CDR1 DFQATT and CDR2 SNEGSKA (reference sequence). CDR3 sequence: CSAHTTASFSDTQYF.

The genes are TRBV24-1 and TRBJ1-5. The CDR3 loop spans 13 amino acids. CDR1 is KGHDR and CDR2 is SFDVKD in the germline V gene. The CDR3 loop reads CATGGRENQPQHF.

The chain links TRBV7-2 to TRBJ2-2; there is no DNA to check the TCRdb D call of TRBD1. The CDR3 totals 14 residues. Germline V gives CDR1 SGHTA, CDR2 FQGNSA. CDR3 in amino acids: CASSLVSGSGELFF.

The chain uses TRBV5-1 and TRBJ2-2. The CDR3 totals 15 residues. Looked up from germline, CDR1 is SGHRS and CDR2 is YFSETQ. The CDR3 protein is CASSLVRLDTGELFF. Using reference TRBV5-1 and TRBJ2-2 for the parts outside the CDR3, the full variable domain is KAGVTQTPRYLIKTRGQQVTLSCSPISGHRSVSWYQQTPGQGLQFLFEYFSETQRNKGNFPGRFSGRQFSNSRSEMNVSTLELGDSALYLCASSLVRLDTGELFFGEGSRLTVL.

The rearrangement uses TRBV4-3 and TRBJ2-1; the D gene TCRdb calls, TRBD1, cannot be checked with no DNA. Germline CDR1 is LGHNA and CDR2 is YSLEER. This CDR3 contains 16 residues. CDR3 loop: CASSQEGGASYNEQFF.

The chain joins TRBV18 to TRBJ2-7. The length of the CDR3 is 14 residues. Germline CDR1 and CDR2: KGHSH and LQKENI. The CDR3 sequence is CASSPREGSEEQYF. The full variable domain, in which reference TRBV18 and TRBJ2-7 provide the parts outside the CDR3, is NAGVMQNPRHLVRRRGQEARLRCSPMKGHSHVYWYRQLPEEGLKFMVYLQKENIIDESGMPKERFSAEFPKEGPSILRIQQVVRGDSAAYFCASSPREGSEEQYFGPGTRLTVT.

V and J are TRBV20-1 and TRBJ2-7; TCRdb's D call of TRBD1 is untestable without DNA. Germline V gene lookup returns CDR1 DFQATT and CDR2 SNEGSKA (reference sequence). This CDR3 contains 11 residues. The CDR3 loop is CSASGRYEQYF.

This rearrangement joins TRBV11-1 to TRBJ2-1; TCRdb names TRBD2, which stays unverified in the absence of DNA. Per the germline V gene, CDR1 is SGHAT and CDR2 is FQDESV (reference sequence). The CDR3 is made up of 17 amino acids. CDR3 in amino acids: CASSLGVGLAGDLEQFF.

The chain joins TRBV5-6 to TRBJ2-7; the D call from TCRdb, TRBD1, cannot be confirmed without DNA. From germline, CDR1 is SGHDT and CDR2 YYEEEE. The CDR3 has 14 residues. This CDR3 reads CASSLGQGPWEQYF.

This rearrangement joins TRBV5-6 to TRBJ2-1; TCRdb reports TRBD2, a call that lacks DNA to check it against. CDR1 is SGHDT and CDR2 is YYEEEE in the germline V gene. This CDR3 contains 16 residues. CDR3 residues: CASSFLAVRSYNEQFF.

This chain links TRBV19 with TRBJ1-5. CDR1 is LNHDA, CDR2 SQIVND, per germline (reference sequence). The CDR3 contains 14 residues. Here the CDR3 reads CATTRGQGNQPQHF.